This record looks at one TCR beta chain sequence and its context. What was amplified from RNA transcripts were TCR beta CDR3 regions. In the first-round RT-PCR of the TCR CDR3, the HTBI primer set was used. TCRdb re-called the multiplex PCR reads with MiXCR, one entry per CDR3 protein. This sample has a few hundred thousand distinct CDR3 sequences, with around 25% found just once. The record originates from a study of T cells in Graves' hyperthyroidism and ophthalmopathy. Diagnosis of hyperthyroidism was new in patients aged 18 to 65, and its duration was under 2 months. CDR1 is MNHEY, CDR2 SMNVEV, per germline (reference sequence). The CDR3 has 15 residues. The junction had 10 bases not matched to a gene; V was cut back by 5 bases and J by 7 bases.

This TCR derives from a man in his fifties with Graves' hyperthyroidism. The chain couples TRBV27 to TRBJ1-2; 10 bases fit TRBD1. Sequences were obtained from blood. The CDR3 nucleotides are TGTGCCAGCAGTGGGAGAAGACAGGGGGCTGGTGGCTACACCTTC. Amino acids: CASSGRRQGAGGYTF.